These T cell receptor beta chains were read from a single sample in a study of shared clonotypes between healthy human individuals. The data were produced by immunoSEQ multiplex PCR, yet TCRdb's version contains in-frame clones alone and is incomplete. The sample contains about a million clones, over 75% of which appear only once. The sequenced material came from memory CD4+ T cells sorted from blood. The receptors stem from a man between 18 and 35 years old in good health. Both conserved end residues are part of each CDR3. The order of the fields is clone size, V gene, D gene, J gene, CDR3 protein, CDR3 DNA. The D gene is left open where the match is weak. Not all rows give a size; the values are once, few, many and, for expanded clones, a class.

>.|TRBV1|.|TRBJ1-5
CTSSQDWGLSNQPQHF
TGCACCAGCAGCCAAGATTGGGGGTTAAGCAATCAGCCCCAGCATTTT
>few|TRBV4-1|TRBD2|TRBJ2-1
CASSQDFTTSGRANLNEQFF
TGCGCCAGCAGCCAAGATTTTACGACTAGCGGGAGAGCAAATCTCAATGAGCAGTTCTTC
>.|TRBV7-9|.|TRBJ1-2
CASSLSKLWGYTF
TGTGCCAGCAGCTTATCCAAGTTGTGGGGCTACACCTTC
>.|TRBV6-5|.|TRBJ2-2
CASSRNSNGELFF
TGTGCCAGCAGTCGAAACAGCAACGGGGAGCTGTTTTTT
>.|TRBV30|TRBD1|TRBJ2-7
CAWSRDRGYEQYF
TGTGCCTGGAGTAGGGACAGGGGCTACGAGCAGTACTTC
>once|TRBV5-4|.|TRBJ1-2
CAIGSREDYGYTF
TGTGCGATAGGGAGTCGTGAAGACTATGGCTACACCTTC
>.|TRBV30|.|TRBJ2-5
CALNGGQRETQYF
TGTGCCTTAAACGGGGGGCAGCGGGAGACCCAGTACTTC
>.|TRBV6-6|TRBD2|TRBJ2-7
CASSYKSSGSYEQYF
TGTGCCAGCAGTTACAAGTCTAGCGGATCCTACGAGCAGTACTTC
>.|TRBV2|.|TRBJ1-2
CASMWQSTGYTF
TGTGCCAGCATGTGGCAGTCCACTGGCTACACCTTC
>.|TRBV9|.|TRBJ1-3
CASSVGFGGGNTIYF
TGTGCCAGCAGCGTAGGTTTTGGGGGTGGAAACACCATATATTTT
>.|TRBV28|TRBD1|TRBJ2-2
CASSSTTGQGNTGELFF
TGTGCCAGCAGCTCGACAACGGGACAGGGGAACACCGGGGAGCTGTTTTTT
>once|TRBV6-5|.|TRBJ1-1
CASRTTRGGTEAFF
TGTGCCAGCAGGACTACCCGGGGGGGCACTGAAGCTTTCTTT
>.|TRBV7-2|TRBD2|TRBJ2-5
CASSSIAGGQETQYF
TGTGCCAGCAGCTCCATAGCGGGGGGACAAGAGACCCAGTACTTC
>.|TRBV29-1|.|TRBJ1-5
CSVGDSNQPQHF
TGCAGCGTTGGAGATTCCAATCAGCCCCAGCATTTT
>.|TRBV7-2|.|TRBJ1-1
CASSSQGSTEAFF
TGTGCCAGCAGCTCTCAGGGGAGCACTGAAGCTTTCTTT
>.|TRBV28|.|TRBJ2-5
CASSFGGQETQYF
TGTGCCAGCAGTTTTGGGGGCCAAGAGACCCAGTACTTC
>.|TRBV10-1|TRBD2|TRBJ2-2
CASSDLAGTNTGELFF
TGCGCCAGCAGCGACTTAGCGGGGACGAACACCGGGGAGCTGTTTTTT
>.|TRBV5-1|.|TRBJ2-7
CASSLVQSYEQYF
TGCGCCAGCAGCTTGGTACAGTCCTACGAGCAGTACTTC
>.|TRBV7-9|TRBD1|TRBJ1-2
CASSLPGGTGDNYGYTF
TGTGCCAGCAGCTTACCCGGAGGGACAGGGGATAACTATGGCTACACCTTC
>.|TRBV7-2|TRBD1|TRBJ2-7
CASSYDRGVTYEQYF
TGTGCCAGCAGCTACGACAGGGGGGTAACCTACGAGCAGTACTTC
>.|TRBV6-6|.|TRBJ1-5
CASRPDANSNQPQHF
TGTGCCAGCAGACCCGACGCAAATAGCAATCAGCCCCAGCATTTT
>.|TRBV19|.|TRBJ1-1
CASTMDPNTEAFF
TGTGCCAGTACCATGGACCCTAACACTGAAGCTTTCTTT
>.|TRBV19|.|TRBJ1-5
CATSVQGSNQPQHF
TGTGCCACCTCCGTCCAGGGCAGCAATCAGCCCCAGCATTTT
>.|TRBV5-1|TRBD2|TRBJ2-1
CASSLLAGPYNEQFF
TGCGCCAGCAGTTTGTTAGCGGGACCCTACAATGAGCAGTTCTTC
>.|TRBV30|.|TRBJ2-1
CAWSASAEQFF
TGTGCCTGGAGTGCCAGTGCCGAGCAGTTCTTC
>.|TRBV11-1|.|TRBJ2-7
CASSLGIFSYEQYF
TGTGCCAGCAGCCTTGGGATATTTTCCTACGAGCAGTACTTC
>few|TRBV7-8|.|TRBJ1-4
CASSLSDPGRNEKLFF
TGTGCCAGCAGCTTATCGGACCCGGGCCGGAATGAAAAACTGTTTTTT
>.|TRBV30|TRBD1|TRBJ1-1
CAWSNRGRTEAFF
TGTGCCTGGAGTAACAGGGGGCGGACTGAAGCTTTCTTT
>once|TRBV18|.|TRBJ2-1
CASSPPLVVQQFF
TGTGCCAGCTCACCGCCACTTGTAGTTCAGCAGTTCTTC
>.|TRBV28|TRBD1|TRBJ1-5
CASSRQGGSNQPQHF
TGTGCCAGCAGCCGACAGGGGGGAAGCAATCAGCCCCAGCATTTT
>.|TRBV5-4|.|TRBJ2-5
CASSQQGIAETQYF
TGTGCCAGCAGCCAACAGGGAATTGCCGAGACCCAGTACTTC
>.|TRBV18|.|TRBJ2-5
CASSGTDQETQYF
TGTGCCAGCTCAGGTACAGACCAAGAGACCCAGTACTTC
>.|TRBV25-1|.|TRBJ2-5
CASSWGETQYF
TGTGCCAGCAGTTGGGGGGAGACCCAGTACTTC
>.|TRBV7-8|.|TRBJ2-3
CASSLGQTFFTDTQYF
TGTGCCAGCAGCCTCGGACAGACTTTCTTCACAGATACGCAGTATTTT
>.|TRBV19|.|TRBJ2-3
CASRGSDTQYF
TGTGCCAGTAGGGGGTCAGATACGCAGTATTTT
>.|TRBV29-1|TRBD1|TRBJ1-4
CSVQGAPGVDNEKLFF
TGCAGCGTCCAGGGGGCCCCAGGGGTGGATAATGAAAAACTGTTTTTT
>few|TRBV6-5|.|TRBJ1-6
CASSPADRLNSPLHF
TGTGCCAGCAGTCCTGCCGACAGGCTGAATTCACCCCTCCACTTT
>.|TRBV9|.|TRBJ2-2
CASSSPNTGELFF
TGTGCCAGCAGCTCCCCGAACACCGGGGAGCTGTTTTTT
>.|TRBV28|.|TRBJ1-1
CASSLNAGYTEAFF
TGTGCCAGCAGTTTAAATGCGGGGTACACTGAAGCTTTCTTT
>.|TRBV28|.|TRBJ1-2
CASSLGARDYGYTF
TGTGCCAGCAGTCTGGGGGCAAGGGACTATGGCTACACCTTC
>.|TRBV7-9|.|TRBJ1-2
CASSLGREGNGYTF
TGTGCCAGCAGCTTAGGCAGAGAAGGGAATGGCTACACCTTC
>.|TRBV5-6|.|TRBJ1-2
CASSTPRGSHGYTF
TGTGCCAGCAGCACCCCCCGGGGTAGCCATGGCTACACCTTC
>few|TRBV30|.|TRBJ1-4
CAWEGRRTEKLFF
TGTGCCTGGGAGGGGCGGAGAACAGAAAAACTGTTTTTT
>.|TRBV9|TRBD2|TRBJ2-7
CASSVVSGGSIYEQYF
TGTGCCAGCAGCGTAGTGAGCGGGGGGAGCATATACGAGCAGTACTTC
>.|TRBV11-3|.|TRBJ1-6
CASSLPDPHPDSPLHF
TGTGCCAGCAGCTTACCCGACCCCCACCCCGATTCACCCCTCCACTTT
>.|TRBV7-2|TRBD1|TRBJ1-2
CASSPRQGGGYTF
TGTGCCAGCAGCCCAAGACAGGGTGGTGGCTACACCTTC
>few|TRBV5-6|.|TRBJ1-4
CASSQNRAGRSELFF
TGTGCCAGCAGCCAGAACAGGGCTGGACGTAGTGAACTGTTTTTT
>.|TRBV30|.|TRBJ2-7
CAWRSGGARTTQYF
TGTGCCTGGAGGTCCGGGGGCGCCCGTACGACTCAGTACTTC
>.|TRBV5-1|.|TRBJ1-6
CASSLGDRIYNSPLHF
TGCGCCAGCAGCTTGGGTGACAGAATTTATAATTCACCCCTCCACTTT
>.|TRBV14|.|TRBJ1-3
CASSRTILSGNTIYF
TGTGCCAGCAGCCGGACCATACTATCGGGAAACACCATATATTTT
>once|TRBV27|TRBD1|TRBJ1-6
CASSLSRQGNSPLHF
TGTGCCAGCAGTTTATCGAGACAGGGGAATTCACCCCTCCACTTT
>.|TRBV19|.|TRBJ1-6
CASSVGVSDSPLHF
TGTGCCAGTAGCGTCGGAGTGAGCGATTCACCCCTCCACTTT
>once|TRBV7-9|.|TRBJ1-2
CASSPRGVARSGYTF
TGTGCCAGCAGCCCTAGGGGGGTCGCCCGTTCTGGCTACACCTTC